The 27 T cell receptor beta chains listed next were all sequenced from one sample in a study of blood T cell repertoires in COVID-19. The method was immunoSEQ multiplex PCR; TCRdb's version includes in-frame clones alone and lacks a portion of them. The data show 180,000 or so clones, around 87% seen once. Sequenced sample: peripheral blood. The source is a man aged 35 to 55 with active or convalescent COVID-19.

This chain joins TRBV24-1 and TRBJ2-3; TRBD2 aligns across 13 bases. CDR1 and CDR2 from the germline V gene are KGHDR and SFDVKD. This CDR3 has 17 residues. With V trimmed by 3 bases and J by 4 bases, 6 bases remained unmatched. CDR3 DNA: TGTGCCACCAGTGATACGCTCGGACTAGCGGGGGCAGATACGCAGTATTTT. Protein sequence: CATSDTLGLAGADTQYF.

The V and J genes are TRBV29-1 and TRBJ1-3, with D perhaps matching TRBD1 (5 bases). V was pared by 5 bases and J by 0 bases, with 11 bases between. The CDR3 has 14 residues. Looked up from germline, CDR1 is SQVTM and CDR2 is ANQGSEA. The CDR3: CSVSGPNSGNTIYF. The DNA of the CDR3 is TGCAGCGTTTCAGGGCCAAACTCTGGAAACACCATATATTTT.

This chain links TRBV7-2 with TRBJ1-5, with D unresolved. CDR3 length equals 16 residues. V was cut by 0 bases and J by 4 bases, with 13 bases left in between. Germline V gives CDR1 SGHTA, CDR2 FQGNSA. CDR3 coding DNA: TGTGCCAGCAGCTTAGCCCCGGCAGGTGGGAATCAGCCCCAGCATTTT. This encodes CASSLAPAGGNQPQHF.

This chain links TRBV10-3 with TRBJ1-6; D is ambiguous. The CDR3 runs to 14 residues. Trimming removed 6 bases from V and 7 bases from J, with 13 bases in between. Germline loops: CDR1 ENHRY, CDR2 SYGVKD. The CDR3 is CAIRIDLRNSPLHF. Here the CDR3 DNA reads TGTGCCATCAGGATAGACTTAAGAAATTCACCCCTCCACTTT.

This rearrangement joins TRBV18 to TRBJ2-1; 10 bases match TRBD2. Looked up from germline, CDR1 is KGHSH and CDR2 is LQKENI. Trimming cost V 2 bases and J 4 bases; bases outside gene matches: 8. The CDR3 is made up of 17 amino acids. CDR3 loop: CASSPRLAGDRYNEQFF. As DNA, the CDR3 is TGTGCCAGCTCACCAAGGCTAGCGGGGGACAGATACAATGAGCAGTTCTTC.

V gene TRBV28 combines with J gene TRBJ1-1, with TRBD1 identical over 7 bases. Trimming removed 2 bases from V and 7 bases from J; junction bases left unmatched: 1. This CDR3 has 12 residues. CDR1 is MDHEN and CDR2 is SYDVKM in the germline V gene. In DNA form, the CDR3 reads TGTGCCAGCAGTTTACGACAGGGTGAAGCTTTCTTT. This translates into CASSLRQGEAFF.

The gene calls are TRBV29-1 and TRBJ2-5; D may be TRBD1 (5 bases). Germline loops: CDR1 SQVTM, CDR2 ANQGSEA. CDR3 length: 12 residues. Trimming shortened V by 5 bases and J by 7 bases, and 14 bases separated the two germline ends. CDR3 protein: CSVRQGEGTQYF. The CDR3 bases are TGCAGCGTTCGACAAGGGGAAGGGACCCAGTACTTC.

The chain combines TRBV20-1 with TRBJ1-2, with TRBD1 matching over 9 bases. The J segment lost 6 bases and the V segment lost 8 bases, leaving 1 base of the junction unmatched. The CDR3 contains 10 residues. CDR1 DFQATT and CDR2 SNEGSKA come from the germline V gene (reference sequence). The CDR3 nucleotides read TGCAGTAGGACAGGGGATGGCTACACCTTC. Translation: CSRTGDGYTF.

This chain links TRBV6-5 with TRBJ2-5; D might be TRBD1 (5 bases). Trimming removed 5 bases from V and 1 base from J, with 14 bases in between. CDR1 and CDR2 from the germline V gene are MNHEY and SVGAGI. The CDR3 consists of 15 residues. For the CDR3, the DNA is TGTGCCAGCAGTACTACCCGGACAATCCAAGAGACCCAGTACTTC. Amino acid sequence: CASSTTRTIQETQYF.

The chain recombines TRBV30 with TRBJ1-5, with TRBD1 as a possible D gene (6 bases). The CDR3 length is 12 residues. CDR1 is GTSNPN, CDR2 SVGIG, per germline (reference sequence). V shed 3 bases and J shed 4 bases, with 7 bases lying between them. The CDR3 DNA is TGTGCCTGGAGGCAGGGGAATCAGCCCCAGCATTTT. It translates to CAWRQGNQPQHF.

This clone has a single count. The rearrangement joins TRBV7-2 to TRBJ2-3; possible D gene TRBD2, 5 bases. CDR3 length equals 15 residues. Germline assignment: CDR1 SGHTA and CDR2 FQGNSA. Between the trimmed V and J ends, which lost 5 bases and 6 bases, there was a span of 18 bases. Here the CDR3 reads CASSAGGVIWDTQYF. The CDR3 DNA sequence: TGTGCCAGCAGCGCCGGAGGTGTTATCTGGGATACGCAGTATTTT.

This rearrangement joins TRBV6-5 to TRBJ2-3, with D possibly being TRBD1 (6 bases). Germline values: CDR1 MNHEY, CDR2 SVGAGI. Trimming cost V 2 bases and J 10 bases, with 10 bases left between them. The CDR3 loop spans 12 amino acids. The DNA of the CDR3 is TGTGCCAGCAGTTACAGGCAGGGGTCGCAGTATTTT. Protein product: CASSYRQGSQYF.

As DNA, the CDR3 is TGTGCCAGCAGCTTAACCCGGGACAGGGGCCCCGGGGCCAACGTCCTGACTTTC. This codes for CASSLTRDRGPGANVLTF. The chain has TRBV7-9 and TRBJ2-6; the match to TRBD1 covers 10 bases. The junction had 8 bases not matched to a gene; V was cut back by 2 bases and J by 4 bases. The CDR3 totals 18 residues. The germline gives CDR1 SEHNR, CDR2 FQNEAQ (reference sequence).

The chain employs TRBV20-1 and TRBJ2-5, with unresolved D. Germline assignment: CDR1 DFQATT and CDR2 SNEGSKA (reference sequence). The CDR3 runs 10 residues. V gave up 4 bases and J gave up 3 bases, with 3 bases separating them. Here the CDR3 reads CSATEETQYF. In nucleotides, the CDR3 is TGCAGTGCTACCGAAGAGACCCAGTACTTC.

The V gene is TRBV6-1, the J gene TRBJ1-2; possible D gene TRBD1, 5 bases. V lost 3 bases and J lost 5, with 13 bases in between. The CDR3 totals 14 residues. Germline lookup yields CDR1 MNHNS and CDR2 SASEGT. CDR3 in DNA: TGTGCCAGCAGTGAGGCGGCAGGGTGGTATGGCTACACCTTC. It specifies CASSEAAGWYGYTF.

This rearrangement joins TRBV7-2 to TRBJ2-5; D is perhaps TRBD2 (6 bases). This CDR3 is 14 amino acids long. Germline V gene data show CDR1 as SGHTA and CDR2 as FQGNSA. Trimming pared 5 bases from V and 3 bases from J, leaving 13 bases between. CDR3 residues: CASSLNAGKETQYF. The CDR3 nucleotides read TGTGCCAGCAGCCTCAATGCGGGGAAAGAGACCCAGTACTTC.

This clone was seen a single time. The CDR3 here is CASSQGQGSHEQYF. The CDR3 DNA reads TGTGCCAGCAGCCAAGGACAGGGGTCCCACGAGCAGTACTTC. V and J are TRBV3-1 (or the pseudogene TRBV3-2) and TRBJ2-7, with TRBD1 matching 8 bases. CDR3 length: 14 amino acids. Germline loops: CDR1 LGHDT, CDR2 YNNKEL (reference sequence). V lost 1 base and J lost 5; bases outside the gene matches: 4.

This clone came up once. This chain connects TRBV10-3 to TRBJ1-5; D is possibly TRBD1 (6 bases). CDR3 length: 11 residues. Germline V gene lookup returns CDR1 ENHRY and CDR2 SYGVKD. Trimming pared 9 bases from V and 15 bases from J, leaving 18 bases between. CDR3 protein: CAIPRTDAAHF. CDR3 nucleotides: TGTGCCATACCCCGGACAGACGCTGCGCATTTT.

V gene TRBV30 combines with J gene TRBJ1-3; no reliable D call. In germline, CDR1 is GTSNPN, CDR2 SVGIG (reference sequence). Trimming pared 2 bases from V and 8 bases from J, leaving 10 bases between. The CDR3 runs 12 residues. The chain's CDR3 is CAWSTATDTIYF. DNA for the CDR3: TGTGCCTGGAGTACAGCCACCGACACCATATATTTT. Full variable domain (missing parts from reference TRBV30 and TRBJ1-3): SQTIHQWPATLVQPVGSPLSLECTVEGTSNPNLYWYRQAAGRGLQLLFYSVGIGQISSEVPQNLSASRPQDRQFILSSKKLLLSDSGFYLCAWSTATDTIYFGEGSWLTVV.

V usage is TRBV7-9 and J usage is TRBJ2-5, with 12 bases identical to TRBD1. This CDR3 is built from 16 residues. The trim removed 3 bases at V and 5 bases at J, leaving 7 bases unmatched. The germline V gene encodes CDR1 SEHNR and CDR2 FQNEAQ (reference sequence). The CDR3 here is CASSFSRDRGLETQYF. The CDR3 nucleotides are TGTGCCAGCAGCTTCTCCCGGGACAGGGGGCTTGAGACCCAGTACTTC.

The DNA of the CDR3 is TGCGCCAGCAGCTTTGAGGTATCGGGGTTCGGAAAACTGTTTTTT. Residues: CASSFEVSGFGKLFF. This chain connects TRBV5-1 to TRBJ1-4; D gene unclear. Germline assignment: CDR1 SGHRS and CDR2 YFSETQ. The V end lost 2 bases, the J end lost 10 bases, and 18 bases lay between the germline ends. There are 15 residues in the CDR3. The full variable domain, with the rest looked up from reference TRBV5-1 and TRBJ1-4, is KAGVTQTPRYLIKTRGQQVTLSCSPISGHRSVSWYQQTPGQGLQFLFEYFSETQRNKGNFPGRFSGRQFSNSRSEMNVSTLELGDSALYLCASSFEVSGFGKLFFGSGTQLSVL.

This clone was found once. The chain employs TRBV4-1 and TRBJ1-5; TRBD1 might be the D (5 bases). Germline V lookup: CDR1 MGHRA, CDR2 YSYEKL. There are 16 residues in the CDR3. The V end lost 3 bases, the J end lost 1 base, and 13 bases lay between the germline ends. DNA of the CDR3: TGCGCCAGCAGCCAGGAACCGGGACTGAGCAATCAGCCCCAGCATTTT. Translation: CASSQEPGLSNQPQHF.

The chain recombines TRBV19 with TRBJ1-1, with D possibly TRBD1 on 5 matching bases. The CDR3 covers 17 residues. Deletions cut 2 bases from V and 6 bases from J, with 22 bases between. Germline values: CDR1 LNHDA, CDR2 SQIVND (reference sequence). The CDR3 DNA reads as TGTGCCAGTAGTATACGTTATCTAAGGTTCAGGGAGGCTGAAGCTTTCTTT. It specifies CASSIRYLRFREAEAFF.

The V and J genes are TRBV11-3 and TRBJ2-7; 8 bases are shared with TRBD1. The germline gives CDR1 SGHNT, CDR2 YENEEA. V lost 5 bases to trimming and J lost 0 bases; unmatched junction nucleotides: 9. CDR3 size: 16 residues. The DNA of the CDR3 is TGTGCCAGCAGCCCGGGACAGGTTTCCAACTCCTACGAGCAGTACTTC. Protein product: CASSPGQVSNSYEQYF.

V gene TRBV6-2 or TRBV6-3 combines with J gene TRBJ2-7; TRBD1 matches 7 bases. This CDR3 spans 15 amino acids. CDR1 is MNHEY, CDR2 SVGEGT, per germline. The trim removed 4 bases at V and 0 bases at J, leaving 6 bases unmatched. CDR3 bases: TGTGCCAGCAGTTCGAGGGGGCATGTCTCCTACGAGCAGTACTTC. Translated: CASSSRGHVSYEQYF.

The CDR3 sequence: CASSEYQEETQYF. The DNA of the CDR3 is TGTGCCAGCAGTGAATACCAGGAAGAGACCCAGTACTTC. V and J are TRBV6-1 and TRBJ2-5; D uncertain. Trimming removed 2 bases at V and 3 bases at J, with 7 bases between. The CDR3 consists of 13 residues. Germline CDR1 MNHNS, CDR2 SASEGT.

The genes are TRBV7-2 and TRBJ1-2, with D possibly matching TRBD1 (5 bases). The CDR3 is 14 residues long. From germline, CDR1 is SGHTA and CDR2 FQGNSA. Trimming left V 1 base short and J 8 bases short, with 14 bases between. DNA for the CDR3: TGTGCCAGCAGCTTAGACCCAGGGCAGGGAGGCTACACCTTC. It encodes CASSLDPGQGGYTF.